The clone carrying this T cell receptor beta chain has just a few counts. MiXCR was run by TCRdb on the 5' RACE reads, yielding one entry per CDR3 protein. The sample contains about 95,000 distinct CDR3 sequences, approximately 8.9% of which appear only once. This entry is derived from a study of spatial heterogeneity in lung cancer. As for the study in general: In the raw reads, each unique TCR and UMI combination was present more than ten times on average.

The CDR3 totals 13 residues. Germline-derived CDR1 and CDR2 are SQVTM and ANQGSEA. V lost 5 bases and J 4 bases, leaving 9 bases between the germline ends. Specified time point: sample taken at primary tumor resection. Whole RNA came from tumor, nontumor lung or frozen PBMC and was sequenced without being sorted. The specimen comprised PBMCs, sampled at surgery. The rearrangement joins TRBV29-1 to TRBJ1-6; D uncertain. This sequence originates from a male donor with early-stage non-small cell lung cancer. This chain's CDR3 is CSVQEGYNSPLHF. The CDR3 nucleotides are TGCAGCGTTCAGGAAGGATATAATTCACCCCTCCACTTT. Drawing the rest from reference TRBV29-1 and TRBJ1-6, the complete variable domain is SAVISQKPSRDICQRGTSLTIQCQVDSQVTMMFWYRQQPGQSLTLIATANQGSEATYESGFVIDKFPISRPNLTFSTLTVSNMSPEDSSIYLCSVQEGYNSPLHFGNGTRLTVT.